This T cell receptor beta chain was sequenced for a study of blood T cell repertoires in COVID-19. Study context: Material from acute and convalescent COVID-19 was sourced from the United States, Italy and Spain. PBMCs, B-cell-depleted T cells, or T cells were the source of the cDNA or gDNA that made up the material.

Followed longitudinally, the Seattle patients had been enrolled during active infection. Per the study methods: Estimates of nucleated cell counts were drawn from the amplification of reference gene primers. Repertoires were generated with immunoSEQ multiplex PCR, while TCRdb's copy carries only in-frame clones and drops some. D and trimming come from the DNA, and the V and J calls and clone size come from that table. The sample carries about 360,000 clones, less than 90% recorded once. This CDR3 comprises 15 residues. Germline lookup yields CDR1 SGHTA and CDR2 FQGTGA. V lost 2 bases and J 2 bases, leaving 7 bases between the germline ends.

The sequenced material came from peripheral blood. The TCR sequence derives from a woman aged 60-75 years with COVID-19, enrolled during active disease. The rearrangement uses TRBV7-3 and TRBJ2-6, with D possibly being TRBD1 (5 bases). The CDR3 is CASSLAGTGANVLTF. In DNA form, the CDR3 reads TGTGCCAGCAGCTTAGCAGGGACTGGGGCCAACGTCCTGACTTTC.